The 23 T cell receptor beta chains in this list originate from one sample, sequenced in a study of lymphopenia after photon versus proton radiotherapy. Method: immunoSEQ multiplex PCR; TCRdb's copy keeps in-frame clones and lacks some. The sample yields tens of thousands of clones, approximately 90% seen once. This material consisted of peripheral blood, taken from a patient treated with proton-based radiotherapy. The source of these receptors is a man aged 80 or over with esophageal cancer.

The chain uses TRBV7-2 and TRBJ2-1; 8 bases map to TRBD1. The V gene's germline CDR1 is SGHTA and CDR2 FQGNSA. This CDR3 has 14 amino acids. Trimming removed 5 bases from V and 5 bases from J; junction bases left unmatched: 5. The CDR3 sequence is CASSRTGLNNEQFF. CDR3 coding DNA: TGTGCCAGCAGCAGGACAGGGCTTAACAATGAGCAGTTCTTC.

This clone has only one observation. This chain links TRBV7-3 with TRBJ2-2, with 8 bases that match TRBD2. Germline CDR1 reads SGHTA; CDR2 reads FQGTGA. The length of the CDR3 is 15 residues. Unmatched junction bases numbered 4, after V lost 3 bases and J lost 4 bases. The DNA of the CDR3 is TGTGCCAGCAGCTTGGCGGGGGGCTCCACCGGGGAGCTGTTTTTT. This codes for CASSLAGGSTGELFF.

The chain employs TRBV18 and TRBJ2-7; 8 positions match TRBD1. With V trimmed by 4 bases and J by 0 bases, 8 bases remained unmatched. Germline lookup yields CDR1 KGHSH and CDR2 LQKENI. This CDR3 spans 16 amino acids. The CDR3 nucleotides are TGTGCCAGCTCACGAGGGACAGGTGACCTCTCCTACGAGCAGTACTTC. Its protein is CASSRGTGDLSYEQYF.

The J gene is TRBJ2-7, the V gene TRBV7-5; whether TRBD2, the table's D call, matches the DNA was not checked. TRBV7-5 is deemed a pseudogene. This CDR3 comprises 17 residues. The chain's CDR3 is CARSLLRDYRYSYEQYF. The CDR3 nucleotides are TGTGCCAGAAGCTTACTTAGGGACTACCGCTATTCCTACGAGCAGTACTTC.

V is TRBV6-1 and J is TRBJ1-1; D perhaps matches TRBD1 (5 bases). The germline V gene encodes CDR1 MNHNS and CDR2 SASEGT. This CDR3 has 13 residues. Trimming pared 3 bases from V and 6 bases from J, leaving 11 bases between. The CDR3 region has the DNA TGTGCCAGCAGTGATCCAGGGAGGGCTGAAGCTTTCTTT. Translated, it gives CASSDPGRAEAFF.

J is TRBJ2-3 and V is TRBV19; unclear D gene. The CDR3 contains 15 residues. Trimming took 3 bases from V and 3 from J, leaving 13 bases between them. Germline lookup yields CDR1 LNHDA and CDR2 SQIVND (reference sequence). CDR3 bases: TGTGCCAGTAGTATCGGCCCGTTGGGTACAGATACGCAGTATTTT. It specifies CASSIGPLGTDTQYF.

The V call is TRBV10-3, the J call TRBJ2-5, with D tentatively TRBD1 or TRBD2 (5 bases each). Germline CDR1 is ENHRY and CDR2 is SYGVKD. The CDR3 has 16 residues. V lost 0 bases and J 4 bases, leaving 15 bases between the germline ends. The CDR3: CAISESRGRMGETQYF. Here the CDR3 DNA reads TGTGCCATCAGTGAGTCGAGGGGCAGGATGGGAGAGACCCAGTACTTC.

The chain recombines TRBV5-4 with TRBJ1-1; D gene ambiguous. Germline loops: CDR1 SGHNT, CDR2 YYREEE (reference sequence). Deletions cut 2 bases from V and 1 base from J, with 9 bases between. This CDR3 has 14 amino acids. The CDR3 DNA reads TGTGCCAGCAGCTTTTCAGCCGCGAACACTGAAGCTTTCTTT. Its translation: CASSFSAANTEAFF.

This clone was counted once. This chain links TRBV19 with TRBJ1-1; possibly TRBD1 for D (6 bases). Trimming pared 2 bases from V and 0 bases from J, leaving 16 bases between. The CDR3 totals 17 residues. Germline V gene sequence: CDR1 LNHDA, CDR2 SQIVND (reference sequence). For the CDR3, the DNA is TGTGCCAGTAGTATACGGGGCAGGGGACCTTTGAACACTGAAGCTTTCTTT. This codes for CASSIRGRGPLNTEAFF.

J is TRBJ1-4 and V is TRBV10-1; 8 positions agree with TRBD1. The CDR3 is 16 amino acids. After removal of 10 bases from V and 5 bases from J, the junction contained 15 bases not matched to a gene. CDR1 is WNHNN, CDR2 SYGVQD, per germline (reference sequence). CDR3: CANTTDKPGGNEKLFF. The CDR3 DNA reads TGCGCCAACACTACGGATAAACCAGGGGGCAATGAAAAACTGTTTTTT.

The genes are TRBV6-5 and TRBJ1-5; D unclear. The CDR3 is 15 amino acids. V was shortened by 2 bases and J by 4 bases, with 12 bases between the two germline ends. Germline V gene sequence: CDR1 MNHEY, CDR2 SVGAGI. As DNA, the CDR3 is TGTGCCAGCAGTTACACGTACACGGCGAATCAGCCCCAGCATTTT. This encodes CASSYTYTANQPQHF.

The genes are TRBV7-9 and TRBJ1-2, with D uncertain. Trimming took off 3 bases at V and 7 bases at J, with 18 bases between the two ends. This CDR3 contains 15 residues. Per the germline V gene, CDR1 is SEHNR and CDR2 is FQNEAQ (reference sequence). DNA for the CDR3: TGTGCCAGCAGCTTCCCGGGATCGCGAACTGGTGGCTACACCTTC. Its translation: CASSFPGSRTGGYTF.

Remarks on this clone: The junction shows a germline mismatch at one end, possibly a read error. This chain joins TRBV7-7 and TRBJ1-2; TRBD1 aligns across 9 bases. This CDR3 region has 13 residues. Germline values: CDR1 SSHAT, CDR2 FNYEAQ (reference sequence). CDR3 protein: CASSPGTGYGYTF. CDR3 DNA sequence: TGTGCTAGCAGCCCTGGGACAGGGTATGGCTACACCTTC.

The V call is TRBV5-4, the J call TRBJ1-2, with D perhaps matching TRBD1 (5 bases). The CDR3 runs to 15 residues. Trimming stripped 4 bases from V and 5 bases from J, with 18 bases between. CDR1 and CDR2 from the germline V gene are SGHNT and YYREEE (reference sequence). The CDR3 coding sequence is TGTGCCAGCAGCGAGTTTGACAGACCCCGATATGGCTACACCTTC. This gives the protein CASSEFDRPRYGYTF.

The chain joins TRBV18 to TRBJ1-2; TRBD1 matches at 10 bases. Losses at the gene ends were 2 bases for V and 4 bases for J; bases not matched to a gene: 10. The CDR3 totals 17 residues. Germline assignment: CDR1 KGHSH and CDR2 LQKENI. CDR3 region: CASSPRTGGDLSYGYTF. As DNA, the CDR3 is TGTGCCAGCTCACCAAGGACAGGGGGTGATCTATCCTATGGCTACACCTTC.

This chain uses TRBV4-2 with TRBJ2-3; D is uncertain. Germline CDR1 and CDR2: LGHNA and YNFKEQ. The CDR3 consists of 15 residues. Trimming took off 0 bases at V and 0 bases at J, with 7 bases between the two ends. The CDR3 sequence: CASSQDKKSTDTQYF. The CDR3 nucleotides read TGTGCCAGCAGCCAAGATAAAAAAAGCACAGATACGCAGTATTTT.

The chain couples TRBV19 to TRBJ1-5, with TRBD1 matching 7 bases. Germline V CDR1 and CDR2: LNHDA, SQIVND (reference sequence). The CDR3 is made up of 17 amino acids. J lost 4 bases, V lost 0 bases, and 9 bases had no gene match. CDR3 protein: CASSIDYSTGTNQPQHF. The CDR3 DNA is TGTGCCAGTAGTATAGACTACTCGACAGGGACGAATCAGCCCCAGCATTTT.

V and J are TRBV5-6 and TRBJ1-2; a possible D gene is TRBD1 (5 bases). Germline V CDR1 and CDR2: SGHDT, YYEEEE. This CDR3 contains 13 residues. Trimming removed 4 bases from V and 8 bases from J, with 15 bases in between. The CDR3 loop is CASSLTAPRGYTF. In nucleotides, the CDR3 is TGTGCCAGCAGCCTGACAGCTCCAAGGGGCTACACCTTC.

J is TRBJ1-1 and V is TRBV18; 9 positions agree with TRBD1. The germline V gene has CDR1 KGHSH and CDR2 LQKENI. J gave up 5 bases and V 5 bases, and 9 bases lay outside the gene matches. CDR3 length: 15 residues. Here the CDR3 reads CASSAGQGRGTEAFF. The CDR3 bases are TGTGCCAGCTCAGCGGGACAGGGCCGGGGGACTGAAGCTTTCTTT.

The chain links TRBV11-1 to TRBJ2-7, with a possible D match to TRBD1 (6 bases). From germline, CDR1 is SGHAT and CDR2 FQDESV (reference sequence). The V gene lost 2 bases and the J gene lost 5 bases, with 16 bases spanning the gap. This CDR3 contains 15 residues. The CDR3 protein is CASSLFILGQDEQYF. DNA of the CDR3: TGTGCCAGCAGCTTATTTATTTTGGGACAAGACGAGCAGTACTTC.

The chain links TRBV2 to TRBJ2-7; tentatively, D is TRBD1 (6 bases). The CDR3 is made up of 14 amino acids. V was pared by 0 bases and J by 6 bases, with 12 bases between. Looked up from germline, CDR1 is SNHLY and CDR2 is FYNNEI. The CDR3, as DNA: TGTGCCAGCAGTGAAGCGCTTGTAGGGGGCGAGCAGTACTTC. Translating gives CASSEALVGGEQYF. Together with reference TRBV2 and TRBJ2-7, the CDR3 gives the full variable domain: EPEVTQTPSHQVTQMGQEVILRCVPISNHLYFYWYRQILGQKVEFLVSFYNNEISEKSEIFDDQFSVERPDGSNFTLKIRSTKLEDSAMYFCASSEALVGGEQYFGPGTRLTVT.

This clone was seen once. The chain combines TRBV7-2 with TRBJ1-1; 7 nucleotides line up with TRBD1. This CDR3 has 12 residues. Germline-derived CDR1 and CDR2 are SGHTA and FQGNSA. Trimming removed 5 bases from V and 8 bases from J; junction bases left unmatched: 5. CDR3 sequence (DNA): TGTGCCAGCAGCCTTAACAGGGGCGAAGCTTTCTTT. Its protein product is CASSLNRGEAFF.

J is TRBJ1-3 and V is TRBV11-2; tentative D call: TRBD1 (5 bases). The CDR3 is made up of 12 amino acids. The germline V gene has CDR1 SGHAT and CDR2 FQNNGV. V was pared by 3 bases and J by 7 bases, with 7 bases between. In DNA form, the CDR3 reads TGTGCCAGCAGCTTCCGGGGGAACACCATATATTTT. Residues: CASSFRGNTIYF.